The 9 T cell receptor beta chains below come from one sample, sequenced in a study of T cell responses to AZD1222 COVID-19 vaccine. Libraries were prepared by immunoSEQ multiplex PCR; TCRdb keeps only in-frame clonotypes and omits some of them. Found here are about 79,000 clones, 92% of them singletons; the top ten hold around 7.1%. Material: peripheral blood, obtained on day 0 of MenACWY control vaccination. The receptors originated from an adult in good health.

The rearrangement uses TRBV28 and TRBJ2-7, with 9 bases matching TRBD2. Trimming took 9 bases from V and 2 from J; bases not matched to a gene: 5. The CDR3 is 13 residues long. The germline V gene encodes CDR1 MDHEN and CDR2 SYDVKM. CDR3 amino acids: CASSSGTTYEQYF. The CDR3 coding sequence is TGTGCCAGTTCTAGCGGGACAACCTACGAGCAGTACTTC.

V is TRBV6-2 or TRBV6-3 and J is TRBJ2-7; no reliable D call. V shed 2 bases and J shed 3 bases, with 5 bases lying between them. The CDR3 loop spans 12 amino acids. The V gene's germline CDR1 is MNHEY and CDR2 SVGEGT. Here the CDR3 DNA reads TGTGCCAGCAGTTACAACGTCTACGAGCAGTACTTC. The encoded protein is CASSYNVYEQYF.

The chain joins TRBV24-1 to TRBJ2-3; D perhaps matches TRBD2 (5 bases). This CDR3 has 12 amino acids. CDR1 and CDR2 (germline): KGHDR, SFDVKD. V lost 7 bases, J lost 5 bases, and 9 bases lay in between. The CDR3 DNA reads TGTGCCACCAGGAGGGCTATAGATACGCAGTATTTT. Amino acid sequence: CATRRAIDTQYF.

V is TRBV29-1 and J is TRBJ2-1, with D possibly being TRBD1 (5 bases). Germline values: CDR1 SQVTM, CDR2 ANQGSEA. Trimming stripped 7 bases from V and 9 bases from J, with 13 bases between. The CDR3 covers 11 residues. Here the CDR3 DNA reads TGCAGCGCCTACAGGTCAATTGAGCAGTTCTTC. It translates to CSAYRSIEQFF.

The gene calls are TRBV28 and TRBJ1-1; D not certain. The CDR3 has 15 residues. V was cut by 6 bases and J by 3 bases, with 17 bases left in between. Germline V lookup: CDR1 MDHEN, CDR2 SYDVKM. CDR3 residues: CASSSPSGWDTEAFF. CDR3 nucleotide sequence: TGTGCCAGCAGCTCCCCCTCGGGGTGGGACACTGAAGCTTTCTTT. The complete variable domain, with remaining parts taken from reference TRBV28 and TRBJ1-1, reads DVKVTQSSRYLVKRTGEKVFLECVQDMDHENMFWYRQDPGLGLRLIYFSYDVKMKEKGDIPEGYSVSREKKERFSLILESASTNQTSMYLCASSSPSGWDTEAFFGQGTRLTVV.

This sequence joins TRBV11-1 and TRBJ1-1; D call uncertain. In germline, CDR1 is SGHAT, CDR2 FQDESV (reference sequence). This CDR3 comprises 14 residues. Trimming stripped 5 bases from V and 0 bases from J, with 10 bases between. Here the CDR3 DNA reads TGTGCCAGCAGCGGTGATTACATGAACACTGAAGCTTTCTTT. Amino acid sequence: CASSGDYMNTEAFF.

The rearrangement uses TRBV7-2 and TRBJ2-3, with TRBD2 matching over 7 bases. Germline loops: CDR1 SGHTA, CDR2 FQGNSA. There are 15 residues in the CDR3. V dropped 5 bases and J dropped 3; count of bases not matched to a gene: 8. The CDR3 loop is CASSPIVGGTDTQYF. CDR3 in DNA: TGTGCCAGCAGCCCCATAGTGGGGGGGACAGATACGCAGTATTTT.

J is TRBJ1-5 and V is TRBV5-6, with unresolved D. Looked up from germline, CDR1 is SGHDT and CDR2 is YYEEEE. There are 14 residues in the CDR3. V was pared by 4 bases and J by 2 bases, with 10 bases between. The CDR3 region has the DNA TGTGCCAGCAGCCGGGCCCTCGGCAATCAGCCCCAGCATTTT. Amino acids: CASSRALGNQPQHF.

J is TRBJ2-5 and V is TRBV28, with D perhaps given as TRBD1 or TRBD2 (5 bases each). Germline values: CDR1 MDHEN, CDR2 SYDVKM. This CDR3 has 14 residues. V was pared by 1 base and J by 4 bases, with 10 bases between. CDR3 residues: CASSLFSGTETQYF. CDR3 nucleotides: TGTGCCAGCAGTTTATTCTCGGGGACAGAGACCCAGTACTTC.